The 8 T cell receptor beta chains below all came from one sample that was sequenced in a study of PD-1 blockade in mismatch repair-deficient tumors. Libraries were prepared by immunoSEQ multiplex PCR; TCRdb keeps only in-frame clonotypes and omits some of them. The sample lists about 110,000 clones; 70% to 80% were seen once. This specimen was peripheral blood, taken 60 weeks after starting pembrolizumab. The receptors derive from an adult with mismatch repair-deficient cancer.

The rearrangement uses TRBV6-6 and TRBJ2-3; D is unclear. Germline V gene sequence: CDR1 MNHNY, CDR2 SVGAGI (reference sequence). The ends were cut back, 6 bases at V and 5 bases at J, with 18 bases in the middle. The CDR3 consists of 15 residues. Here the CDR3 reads CASRTRDGRGDTQYF. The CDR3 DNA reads TGTGCCAGCAGGACGAGAGACGGTCGAGGAGATACGCAGTATTTT.

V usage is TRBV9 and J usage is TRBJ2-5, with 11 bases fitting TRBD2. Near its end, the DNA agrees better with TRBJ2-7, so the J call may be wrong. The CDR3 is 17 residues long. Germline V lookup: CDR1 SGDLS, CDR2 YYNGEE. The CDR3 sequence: CASSVAGGLAGGDEQYF. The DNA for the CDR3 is TGTGCCAGCAGCGTAGCGGGGGGGCTAGCGGGAGGTGACGAGCAGTACTTC.

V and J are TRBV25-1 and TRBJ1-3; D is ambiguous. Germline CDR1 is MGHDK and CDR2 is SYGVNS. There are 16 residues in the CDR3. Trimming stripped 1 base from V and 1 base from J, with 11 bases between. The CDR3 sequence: CASSEFLGFSGNTIYF. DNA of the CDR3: TGTGCCAGCAGTGAATTTCTGGGTTTTTCTGGAAACACCATATATTTT.

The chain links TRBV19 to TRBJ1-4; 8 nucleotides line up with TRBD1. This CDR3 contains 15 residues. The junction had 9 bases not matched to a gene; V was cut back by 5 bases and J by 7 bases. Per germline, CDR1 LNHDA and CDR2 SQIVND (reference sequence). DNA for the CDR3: TGTGCCAGTAGTCAACGGACAGGGCGGCGTGAAAAACTGTTTTTT. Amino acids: CASSQRTGRREKLFF.

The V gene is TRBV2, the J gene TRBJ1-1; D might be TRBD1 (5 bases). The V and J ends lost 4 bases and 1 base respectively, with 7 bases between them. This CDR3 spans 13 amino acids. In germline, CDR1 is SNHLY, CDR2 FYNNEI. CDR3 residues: CASSAQENTEAFF. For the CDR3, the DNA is TGTGCCAGCAGTGCACAGGAGAACACTGAAGCTTTCTTT.

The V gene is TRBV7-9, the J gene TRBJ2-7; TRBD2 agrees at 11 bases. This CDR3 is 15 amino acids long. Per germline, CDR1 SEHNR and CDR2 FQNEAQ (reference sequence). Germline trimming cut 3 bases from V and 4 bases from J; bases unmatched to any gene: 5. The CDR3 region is CASSFTSGREYEQYF. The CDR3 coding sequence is TGTGCCAGCAGCTTCACTAGCGGGAGAGAGTACGAGCAGTACTTC. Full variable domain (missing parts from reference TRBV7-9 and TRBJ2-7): DTGVSQNPRHKITKRGQNVTFRCDPISEHNRLYWYRQTLGQGPEFLTYFQNEAQLEKSRLLSDRFSAERPKGSFSTLEIQRTEQGDSAMYLCASSFTSGREYEQYFGPGTRLTVT.

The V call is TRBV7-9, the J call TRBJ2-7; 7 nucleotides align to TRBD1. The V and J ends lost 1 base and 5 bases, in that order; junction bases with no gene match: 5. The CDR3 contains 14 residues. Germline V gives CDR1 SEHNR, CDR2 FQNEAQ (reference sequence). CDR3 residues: CASSLEQGPHEQYF. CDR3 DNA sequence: TGTGCCAGCAGCTTAGAACAGGGGCCCCACGAGCAGTACTTC.

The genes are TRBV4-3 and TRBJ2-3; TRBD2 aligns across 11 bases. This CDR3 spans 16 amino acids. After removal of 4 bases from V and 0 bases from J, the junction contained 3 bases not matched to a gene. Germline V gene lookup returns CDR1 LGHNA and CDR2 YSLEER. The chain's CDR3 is CASSPGTSGSTDTQYF. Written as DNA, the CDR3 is TGCGCCAGCAGCCCGGGGACTAGCGGTAGCACAGATACGCAGTATTTT.